Listed below are T cell receptor beta chains from one sample, sequenced in a study of control samples from healthy donors and cancer patients. Clones were read by immunoSEQ multiplex PCR, and TCRdb kept only the in-frame ones, dropping some. This table holds some 45,000 clones, around 93% found once. The sample was PBMCs. The receptors here all came from a woman aged 40 to 55 with head and neck cancer. CDR3s include the opening cysteine and the closing phenylalanine or tryptophan. A D gene is named only where the DNA matches it firmly.

-	TRBV2	13	TRBJ2-2	CASSGSSHGELFF
TRBD1	TRBV7-9	14	TRBJ2-7	CASSRPGTGAEQYF
TRBD2	TRBV7-9	15	TRBJ2-1	CASSLSLAGYNEQFF
-	TRBV28	14	TRBJ1-6	CASSLRRYNSPLHF
-	TRBV6-5	15	TRBJ2-2	CASSYIGQNTGELFF
-	TRBV5-1	17	TRBJ2-3	CASSSPRESGFTDTQYF
-	TRBV6-1	15	TRBJ1-2	CASSEGQAFSYGYTF
-	TRBV7-9	15	TRBJ1-1	CASSLKKAMNTEAFF
TRBD1	TRBV15	17	TRBJ2-7	CATSRGPGQGISYEQYF
-	TRBV4-1	15	TRBJ1-5	CASSQDGGLSQPQHF
-	TRBV5-1	15	TRBJ1-2	CASSLSARTNYGYTF
-	TRBV7-2	18	TRBJ2-1	CASSRRVARHLSSDEQFF
-	TRBV2	14	TRBJ2-5	CASSVGTVQETQYF